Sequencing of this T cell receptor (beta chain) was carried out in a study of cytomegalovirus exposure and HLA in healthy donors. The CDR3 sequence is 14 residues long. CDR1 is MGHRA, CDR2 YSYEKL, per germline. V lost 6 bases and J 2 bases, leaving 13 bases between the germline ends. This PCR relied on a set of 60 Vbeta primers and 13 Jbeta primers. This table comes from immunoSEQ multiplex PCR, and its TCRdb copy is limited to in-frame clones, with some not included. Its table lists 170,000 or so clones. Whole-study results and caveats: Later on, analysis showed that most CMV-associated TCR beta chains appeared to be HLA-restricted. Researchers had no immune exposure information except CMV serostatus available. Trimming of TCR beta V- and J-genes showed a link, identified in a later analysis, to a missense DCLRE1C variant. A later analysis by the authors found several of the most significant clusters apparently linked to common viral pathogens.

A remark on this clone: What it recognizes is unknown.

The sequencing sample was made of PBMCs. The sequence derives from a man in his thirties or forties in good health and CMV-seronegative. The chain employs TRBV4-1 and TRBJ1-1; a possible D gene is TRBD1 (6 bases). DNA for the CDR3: TGCGCCAGCAGAGCGGGGGCCCTTAACACTGAAGCTTTCTTT. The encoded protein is CASRAGALNTEAFF.